The 9 T cell receptor beta chains given below trace back to one sample, sequenced in a study of CD8+ T cells in alopecia areata. Treatment denoted: oral pan-JAK inhibitor, 5-10 mg twice daily. In each case, RNA was isolated and then reverse transcribed into cDNA as the sequencing template. Profiled with immunoSEQ multiplex PCR; TCRdb holds only in-frame clones, not every one. The table records over 95,000 clones, roughly three fifths of them present only once. The sequenced sample was CD4+ T cells sorted from blood, obtained at week 24, from a patient treated with tofacitinib. The source of these receptors is a human donor with alopecia areata.

Only a few counts were recorded for this clone. The V gene is TRBV2, the J gene TRBJ2-2; D not resolved. V was trimmed by 5 bases and J by 6 bases, leaving 10 bases between them. The CDR3 loop spans 13 amino acids. Germline V lookup: CDR1 SNHLY, CDR2 FYNNEI. The CDR3 here is CASSFRVAGELFF. In nucleotides, the CDR3 is TGTGCCAGCAGTTTTAGGGTGGCCGGGGAGCTGTTTTTT.

The gene calls are TRBV10-3 and TRBJ2-2, with 8 bases matching TRBD1. The CDR3 length is 15 residues. The ends lost 6 bases at V and 0 bases at J; junction bases unmatched: 3. From germline, CDR1 is ENHRY and CDR2 SYGVKD. The CDR3 here is CAISPGQANTGELFF. As DNA, the CDR3 is TGTGCCATCAGCCCGGGACAGGCGAACACCGGGGAGCTGTTTTTT.

This clone has a handful of counts. This sequence joins TRBV29-1 and TRBJ2-5, with TRBD1 matching over 7 bases. The ends lost 2 bases at V and 4 bases at J; junction bases unmatched: 7. This CDR3 has 14 amino acids. Germline-derived CDR1 and CDR2 are SQVTM and ANQGSEA. DNA for the CDR3: TGCAGCGTTGAAAACCGACAGGGAAGAGAGACCCAGTACTTC. Translation gives CSVENRQGRETQYF.

The rearrangement joins TRBV29-1 to TRBJ1-2; D uncertain. In germline, CDR1 is SQVTM, CDR2 ANQGSEA. This CDR3 has 14 amino acids. Trimming took 5 bases from V and 4 from J, leaving 17 bases between them. This chain's CDR3 is CSVYTGQTSYGYTF. In nucleotides, the CDR3 is TGCAGCGTTTACACCGGTCAGACATCCTATGGCTACACCTTC.

This rearrangement joins TRBV6-5 to TRBJ1-2; D might be TRBD1 (6 bases). CDR3 length: 14 amino acids. Germline V lookup: CDR1 MNHEY, CDR2 SVGAGI. The germline V and J ends were trimmed by 5 bases and 4 bases, with 14 bases remaining between them. For the CDR3, the DNA is TGTGCCAGCAGTAGAGACAGGTTTCCCTATGGCTACACCTTC. Its translation: CASSRDRFPYGYTF.

The rearrangement uses TRBV5-1 and TRBJ2-6; D call uncertain. CDR3 size: 15 residues. From germline, CDR1 is SGHRS and CDR2 YFSETQ. The V gene lost 2 bases and the J gene lost 0 bases, with 6 bases spanning the gap. In nucleotides, the CDR3 is TGCGCCAGCAGCTTATCGGGCTCTGGGGCCAACGTCCTGACTTTC. Protein sequence: CASSLSGSGANVLTF.

This sequence joins TRBV27 and TRBJ2-4; possibly TRBD1 or TRBD2 for D (5 bases each). There are 14 residues in the CDR3. Germline assignment: CDR1 MNHEY and CDR2 SMNVEV (reference sequence). The V end lost 4 bases, the J end lost 5 bases, and 12 bases lay between the germline ends. CDR3 nucleotides: TGTGCCAGCAGTTACCGGGACGGGGAAAACATTCAGTACTTC. Translation: CASSYRDGENIQYF.

This chain links TRBV6-5 with TRBJ1-2; TRBD1 agrees at 7 bases. Per the germline V gene, CDR1 is MNHEY and CDR2 is SVGAGI. There are 14 residues in the CDR3. The ends lost 0 bases at V and 7 bases at J; junction bases unmatched: 5. CDR3 DNA: TGTGCCAGCAGTTACTCTACAGGGGAGTTTGGCTACACCTTC. Protein: CASSYSTGEFGYTF.

Concerning this clone itself: The junction does not match germline at one end; this may be a read error. The CDR3 here is CASSEKRGFMNTQYF. The CDR3 region has the DNA TGTGCTAGCAGCGAGAAGCGGGGGTTCATGAATACGCAGTATTTT. This chain connects TRBV7-7 to TRBJ2-3, with 8 bases aligning to TRBD2. CDR1 is SSHAT, CDR2 FNYEAQ, per germline (reference sequence). This CDR3 comprises 15 residues.